The next 3 T cell receptor beta chains were all read from a single sample in a study of blood T cell repertoires in COVID-19 (dated by TCRdb to about 2020). Library generation was performed with the immunoSEQ multiplex PCR assay. Here the immuneACCESS table is served through TCRdb, limited to in-frame sequences with V and J called. Missing clones are a known gap in these copies; in checked studies unresolved V genes cover under half, and the rest lacks a known reason. This sample has about 270,000 clones in its table, and 85% to 90% of those were observed once. The top ten hold roughly a sixth of the sample. Specimen: PBMCs or T cells enriched from blood (not recorded which). The receptor set was obtained from a man aged 18 to 29 who had recovered from COVID-19.

The J gene is TRBJ2-7, the V gene TRBV28, with D tentatively TRBD1 (7 bases). The CDR3 spans 14 residues. Deletions cut 1 base from V and 4 bases from J, with 11 bases between. CDR1 is MDHEN, CDR2 SYDVKM, per germline. The CDR3 is CASSLSRGVYEQYF. The DNA for the CDR3 is TGTGCCAGCAGTTTATCCAGGGGGGTATACGAGCAGTACTTC.

The chain links TRBV19 to TRBJ1-1, with 9 bases that match TRBD1. V lost 3 bases to trimming and J lost 5 bases; unmatched junction nucleotides: 10. Germline V lookup: CDR1 LNHDA, CDR2 SQIVND (reference sequence). The CDR3 sequence is 16 residues long. The CDR3 sequence is CASSISGTGIFTEAFF. In DNA, the CDR3 is TGTGCCAGTAGTATCTCCGGGACAGGGATTTTTACTGAAGCTTTCTTT.

This chain links TRBV5-1 with TRBJ2-2; TRBD2 aligns across 11 bases. V trimming: 4 bases; J trimming: 6 bases; junction bases outside the gene matches: 8. Germline CDR1 reads SGHRS; CDR2 reads YFSETQ. The CDR3 sequence is 16 residues long. CDR3 amino acids: CASSTTSGGRPGELFF. The CDR3 DNA reads as TGCGCCAGCAGCACTACTAGCGGGGGAAGGCCCGGGGAGCTGTTTTTT.